Listed below are T cell receptor beta chains from one sample, sequenced in a study of shared clonotypes between healthy human individuals. Profiled with immunoSEQ multiplex PCR; TCRdb holds only in-frame clones, not every one. This sample has 1.5 million to 1.9 million clones, with around 98% found just once. The sequencing input was naive CD4+ T cells sorted from blood. These receptors were obtained from a man aged 25 to 45 in good health. The CDR3 runs from the conserved cysteine through the conserved F or W. D genes are given only for firm matches. Part of the rows lack a size; the others show once, few, many or a class for expanded clones.

v_gene: TRBV5-6
j_gene: TRBJ2-7
abundance: .
d_gene: TRBD1
CDR3aa: CASSSRGQGAVEYF
CDR3nt: TGTGCCAGCAGCTCGCGGGGACAGGGGGCTGTGGAGTACTTC

v_gene: TRBV6-5
j_gene: TRBJ2-7
abundance: .
d_gene: .
CDR3aa: CASSPGYREQYF
CDR3nt: TGTGCCAGCAGCCCGGGATACAGGGAGCAGTACTTC

v_gene: TRBV15
j_gene: TRBJ2-7
abundance: .
d_gene: .
CDR3aa: CATSRDLDGDYEQYF
CDR3nt: TGTGCCACCAGCAGAGACCTGGACGGAGACTACGAGCAGTACTTC

v_gene: TRBV7-6
j_gene: TRBJ1-1
abundance: .
d_gene: .
CDR3aa: CASSLMEGSTEAFF
CDR3nt: TGTGCCAGCAGCTTAATGGAGGGTTCCACTGAAGCTTTCTTT

v_gene: TRBV10-1
j_gene: TRBJ2-7
abundance: .
d_gene: .
CDR3aa: CASSESGQREQYF
CDR3nt: TGCGCCAGCAGTGAGTCGGGCCAGCGGGAGCAGTACTTC

v_gene: TRBV5-1
j_gene: TRBJ2-6
abundance: .
d_gene: .
CDR3aa: CASSLEHFGANVLTF
CDR3nt: TGCGCCAGCAGCTTGGAACACTTTGGGGCCAACGTCCTGACTTTC

v_gene: TRBV11-2
j_gene: TRBJ2-2
abundance: .
d_gene: TRBD1
CDR3aa: CASSYEIQGTNTGELFF
CDR3nt: TGTGCCAGCAGCTACGAAATACAGGGGACGAACACCGGGGAGCTGTTTTTT

v_gene: TRBV5-8
j_gene: TRBJ2-3
abundance: .
d_gene: TRBD2
CDR3aa: CASSLYLAESTDTQYF
CDR3nt: TGTGCCAGCAGCCTCTATCTAGCGGAAAGCACAGATACGCAGTATTTT

v_gene: TRBV7-7
j_gene: TRBJ2-5
abundance: .
d_gene: TRBD1
CDR3aa: CASSLGGQGQETQYF
CDR3nt: TGTGCCAGCAGCTTAGGTGGACAGGGCCAAGAGACCCAGTACTTC

v_gene: TRBV19
j_gene: TRBJ1-5
abundance: .
d_gene: .
CDR3aa: CASSISGGAQQPQHF
CDR3nt: TGTGCCAGTAGTATCTCGGGGGGGGCCCAACAGCCCCAGCATTTT

v_gene: TRBV5-1
j_gene: TRBJ2-2
abundance: .
d_gene: TRBD2
CDR3aa: CASSFGSGSDTGELFF
CDR3nt: TGCGCCAGCAGCTTTGGAAGCGGGAGCGACACCGGGGAGCTGTTTTTT

v_gene: TRBV5-1
j_gene: TRBJ2-7
abundance: .
d_gene: .
CDR3aa: CASSLEGRSSYEQYF
CDR3nt: TGCGCCAGCAGCTTGGAGGGCAGGAGCTCCTACGAGCAGTACTTC

v_gene: TRBV29-1
j_gene: TRBJ2-1
abundance: .
d_gene: TRBD2
CDR3aa: CSVGLAAYNEQFF
CDR3nt: TGCAGCGTAGGACTAGCGGCCTACAATGAGCAGTTCTTC

v_gene: TRBV5-8
j_gene: TRBJ2-6
abundance: once
d_gene: .
CDR3aa: CASRPEPGANVLTF
CDR3nt: TGTGCCAGCAGACCTGAACCTGGGGCCAACGTCCTGACTTTC

v_gene: TRBV18
j_gene: TRBJ2-1
abundance: .
d_gene: .
CDR3aa: CASSGSDPSYNEQFF
CDR3nt: TGTGCCAGCTCAGGGAGCGACCCCTCCTACAATGAGCAGTTCTTC

v_gene: TRBV11-2
j_gene: TRBJ2-1
abundance: .
d_gene: TRBD2
CDR3aa: CASSLGTSGNSYNEQFF
CDR3nt: TGTGCCAGCAGCCTCGGGACTAGCGGGAACTCCTACAATGAGCAGTTCTTC

v_gene: TRBV30
j_gene: TRBJ1-5
abundance: .
d_gene: .
CDR3aa: CAWSKGQGSNQPQHF
CDR3nt: TGTGCCTGGAGTAAAGGGCAGGGGAGCAATCAGCCCCAGCATTTT

v_gene: TRBV5-1
j_gene: TRBJ2-7
abundance: .
d_gene: TRBD1
CDR3aa: CASSYRDSGYEQYF
CDR3nt: TGCGCCAGCAGCTACAGGGACAGCGGCTACGAGCAGTACTTC

v_gene: TRBV27
j_gene: TRBJ2-6
abundance: .
d_gene: .
CDR3aa: CASRQVQVFSGANVLTF
CDR3nt: TGTGCCAGTCGACAGGTACAAGTTTTCTCTGGGGCCAACGTCCTGACTTTC

v_gene: TRBV11-2
j_gene: TRBJ2-5
abundance: .
d_gene: .
CDR3aa: CASSYRRSETQYF
CDR3nt: TGTGCCAGCAGCTACCGACGGTCAGAGACCCAGTACTTC

v_gene: TRBV7-2
j_gene: TRBJ2-7
abundance: .
d_gene: TRBD1
CDR3aa: CASSLGQGALFEQYF
CDR3nt: TGTGCCAGCAGCTTGGGACAGGGGGCGTTGTTCGAGCAGTACTTC

v_gene: TRBV7-8
j_gene: TRBJ2-1
abundance: .
d_gene: TRBD2
CDR3aa: CASTIIASGYNEQFF
CDR3nt: TGTGCCAGCACTATCATAGCTAGCGGATACAATGAGCAGTTCTTC

v_gene: TRBV5-1
j_gene: TRBJ2-5
abundance: once
d_gene: TRBD1
CDR3aa: CASSFRQGLYQETQYF
CDR3nt: TGCGCCAGCAGCTTCCGACAGGGTTTGTACCAAGAGACCCAGTACTTC

v_gene: TRBV2
j_gene: TRBJ1-1
abundance: .
d_gene: .
CDR3aa: CASSDNGNTEAFF
CDR3nt: TGTGCCAGCAGTGACAACGGGAACACTGAAGCTTTCTTT

v_gene: TRBV21-1
j_gene: TRBJ1-1
abundance: .
d_gene: .
CDR3aa: CASSKRPGTGRTEAFF
CDR3nt: TGTGCCAGCAGCAAAAGGCCCGGGACAGGGAGGACTGAAGCTTTCTTT

v_gene: TRBV2
j_gene: TRBJ2-5
abundance: once
d_gene: .
CDR3aa: CASSENRPQETQYF
CDR3nt: TGTGCCAGCAGTGAAAACAGGCCCCAAGAGACCCAGTACTTC

v_gene: TRBV29-1
j_gene: TRBJ2-1
abundance: .
d_gene: .
CDR3aa: CSVWAGSYNEQFF
CDR3nt: TGCAGCGTATGGGCAGGTTCCTACAATGAGCAGTTCTTC

v_gene: TRBV6-6
j_gene: TRBJ2-7
abundance: .
d_gene: .
CDR3aa: CASGDQKQGPVPGYF
CDR3nt: TGTGCCAGCGGGGACCAAAAACAGGGCCCGGTCCCAGGGTACTTC

v_gene: TRBV15
j_gene: TRBJ1-1
abundance: .
d_gene: TRBD1
CDR3aa: CATSRRTGTGGTEAFF
CDR3nt: TGTGCCACCAGCCGACGAACTGGGACAGGGGGCACTGAAGCTTTCTTT

v_gene: TRBV5-1
j_gene: TRBJ2-3
abundance: .
d_gene: .
CDR3aa: CASSLSGPGRDTQYF
CDR3nt: TGCGCCAGCAGCTTGTCGGGCCCTGGACGAGATACGCAGTATTTT

v_gene: TRBV6-5
j_gene: TRBJ2-5
abundance: .
d_gene: .
CDR3aa: CASSRQPHPAETQYF
CDR3nt: TGTGCCAGCAGTAGACAACCGCATCCAGCGGAGACCCAGTACTTC

v_gene: TRBV25-1
j_gene: TRBJ2-7
abundance: .
d_gene: TRBD2
CDR3aa: CASSAVAGSRYEQYF
CDR3nt: TGTGCCAGCAGTGCCGTAGCGGGATCGCGCTACGAGCAGTACTTC

v_gene: TRBV19
j_gene: TRBJ2-7
abundance: once
d_gene: .
CDR3aa: CASSILGILSEQYF
CDR3nt: TGTGCCAGTAGTATTTTAGGGATCCTGTCGGAGCAGTACTTC

v_gene: TRBV9
j_gene: TRBJ2-2
abundance: .
d_gene: .
CDR3aa: CASSVSVPGTGELFF
CDR3nt: TGTGCCAGCAGCGTAAGTGTGCCGGGGACCGGGGAGCTGTTTTTT

v_gene: TRBV11-2
j_gene: TRBJ1-1
abundance: .
d_gene: .
CDR3aa: CASSPQRQLRDTEAFF
CDR3nt: TGTGCCAGCAGCCCTCAAAGACAGCTACGAGACACTGAAGCTTTCTTT

v_gene: TRBV7-2
j_gene: TRBJ2-6
abundance: .
d_gene: .
CDR3aa: CASSSVTLSGANVLTF
CDR3nt: TGTGCCAGCAGCTCCGTAACCCTCTCTGGGGCCAACGTCCTGACTTTC

v_gene: TRBV9
j_gene: TRBJ2-5
abundance: .
d_gene: .
CDR3aa: CASSPRASPGLETQYF
CDR3nt: TGTGCCAGCAGCCCCCGAGCCAGTCCGGGGTTGGAGACCCAGTACTTC

v_gene: TRBV7-2
j_gene: TRBJ1-4
abundance: .
d_gene: .
CDR3aa: CASSLEGTTNEKLFF
CDR3nt: TGTGCCAGCAGCTTAGAAGGGACAACTAATGAAAAACTGTTTTTT

v_gene: TRBV29-1
j_gene: TRBJ2-3
abundance: .
d_gene: .
CDR3aa: CSLGGFTDTQYF
CDR3nt: TGCAGCTTAGGTGGATTCACAGATACGCAGTATTTT

v_gene: TRBV9
j_gene: TRBJ1-2
abundance: .
d_gene: .
CDR3aa: CASSVGGFYGYTF
CDR3nt: TGTGCCAGCAGCGTCGGGGGATTCTATGGCTACACCTTC

v_gene: TRBV11-2
j_gene: TRBJ1-1
abundance: .
d_gene: .
CDR3aa: CASSSRRGAWVTEAFF
CDR3nt: TGTGCCAGCAGCTCCCGGAGGGGGGCGTGGGTCACTGAAGCTTTCTTT

v_gene: TRBV5-1
j_gene: TRBJ2-5
abundance: once
d_gene: .
CDR3aa: CASSLVGTLGETQYF
CDR3nt: TGCGCCAGCAGCTTGGTCGGTACCCTCGGCGAGACCCAGTACTTC

v_gene: TRBV18
j_gene: TRBJ2-3
abundance: .
d_gene: .
CDR3aa: CASSPPRLETDTQYF
CDR3nt: TGTGCCAGCTCACCACCGAGACTAGAGACAGATACGCAGTATTTT

v_gene: TRBV5-1
j_gene: TRBJ2-1
abundance: .
d_gene: .
CDR3aa: CASSSNPGSSYNEQFF
CDR3nt: TGCGCCAGCAGCTCAAATCCGGGATCCTCCTACAATGAGCAGTTCTTC

v_gene: TRBV18
j_gene: TRBJ1-2
abundance: once
d_gene: TRBD1
CDR3aa: CASSRGQGNNYGYTF
CDR3nt: TGTGCCAGCTCAAGGGGACAGGGAAACAACTATGGCTACACCTTC

v_gene: TRBV28
j_gene: TRBJ1-2
abundance: .
d_gene: .
CDR3aa: CASSLSLGYTF
CDR3nt: TGTGCCAGCAGCTTAAGTCTTGGCTACACCTTC

v_gene: TRBV7-3
j_gene: TRBJ2-1
abundance: .
d_gene: .
CDR3aa: CASSLASTNEQFF
CDR3nt: TGTGCCAGCAGCTTAGCCAGCACCAATGAGCAGTTCTTC

v_gene: TRBV27
j_gene: TRBJ2-7
abundance: .
d_gene: TRBD1
CDR3aa: CASMLLAGGFDEQYF
CDR3nt: TGTGCCAGCATGCTCCTGGCAGGGGGTTTCGACGAGCAGTACTTC

v_gene: TRBV5-1
j_gene: TRBJ2-3
abundance: .
d_gene: .
CDR3aa: CASSPLGSTDTQYF
CDR3nt: TGCGCCAGCAGCCCCCTCGGGAGCACAGATACGCAGTATTTT

v_gene: TRBV10-2
j_gene: TRBJ2-7
abundance: once
d_gene: .
CDR3aa: CASTSEIDYYGQYF
CDR3nt: TGCGCCAGCACATCAGAGATTGACTACTACGGGCAGTACTTC

v_gene: TRBV7-2
j_gene: TRBJ1-5
abundance: .
d_gene: .
CDR3aa: CASSVTGIGQPQHF
CDR3nt: TGTGCCAGCAGCGTTACAGGGATAGGCCAGCCCCAGCATTTT

v_gene: TRBV18
j_gene: TRBJ2-5
abundance: .
d_gene: .
CDR3aa: CASSPAGWTQYF
CDR3nt: TGTGCCAGCTCACCCGCAGGGTGGACCCAGTACTTC

v_gene: TRBV28
j_gene: TRBJ2-2
abundance: .
d_gene: TRBD2
CDR3aa: CASSLIPPGLAGGPAGELFF
CDR3nt: TGTGCCAGCAGTTTAATTCCTCCGGGACTAGCGGGAGGGCCGGCCGGGGAGCTGTTTTTT

v_gene: TRBV5-5
j_gene: TRBJ2-1
abundance: .
d_gene: .
CDR3aa: CASSPGPRNEQFF
CDR3nt: TGTGCCAGCAGCCCGGGACCCCGGAATGAGCAGTTCTTC

v_gene: TRBV11-3
j_gene: TRBJ2-7
abundance: .
d_gene: TRBD2
CDR3aa: CASSLGSSGSHEQYF
CDR3nt: TGTGCCAGCAGCTTAGGAAGTAGCGGGAGCCACGAGCAGTACTTC

v_gene: TRBV28
j_gene: TRBJ1-5
abundance: .
d_gene: .
CDR3aa: CASSAAGPGNQPQHF
CDR3nt: TGTGCCAGCAGTGCTGCGGGCCCCGGCAATCAGCCCCAGCATTTT

v_gene: TRBV9
j_gene: TRBJ2-7
abundance: .
d_gene: .
CDR3aa: CASSVVGVGYEQYF
CDR3nt: TGTGCCAGCAGCGTAGTGGGGGTTGGCTACGAGCAGTACTTC